The source of this TCR beta chain is a study of blood T cell repertoires in COVID-19. On the study more broadly: The United States, Italy and Spain supplied acute and convalescent COVID-19 samples. Nucleic acid was either cDNA or gDNA, and it came from T cells, B-cell-depleted T cells, or PBMCs.

The CDR3 runs to 17 residues. Trimming stripped 0 bases from V and 4 bases from J, with 18 bases between. The germline gives CDR1 LGHNA, CDR2 YSLEER. Authors' data handling: The authors estimated nucleated cell counts from reference gene primer amplification. The repertoire was sequenced with immunoSEQ multiplex PCR; TCRdb's copy has only in-frame clones and lacks some. The V and J calls and clone size were taken over from that table, and D and trimming were inferred from the DNA. Of around 220,000 clones listed, 85% to 90% are singletons. Material for sequencing was peripheral blood. This TCR was recovered from a young man with active or convalescent COVID-19. The rearrangement uses TRBV4-3 and TRBJ1-1; D not resolved. CDR3 in DNA: TGCGCCAGCAGCCAAGATCTCGCAGGTAGTGCCGGCACTGAAGCTTTCTTT. It yields the protein CASSQDLAGSAGTEAFF.